One and the same sample provided the 18 T cell receptor beta chains below, sequenced in a study of beta chain features in type 1 diabetes. Expressed TCRB transcripts were sequenced, since all the RNA that had been isolated was reverse transcribed. Method: immunoSEQ multiplex PCR; TCRdb's copy keeps in-frame clones and lacks some. The table has about 400,000 clones, roughly 12% seen once. The specimen sequenced was naive CD4+ T cells from blood. The receptors shown here come from a man younger than 35 in good health.

The chain recombines TRBV5-4 with TRBJ2-7, with D perhaps TRBD1 (6 bases). The V and J ends lost 8 bases and 3 bases respectively, with 21 bases between them. CDR1 and CDR2 (germline): SGHNT, YYREEE (reference sequence). The CDR3 extends over 15 amino acids. The CDR3: CARTPLQDSFYEQYF. The CDR3 bases are TGTGCCAGAACGCCCCTTCAGGACAGCTTCTACGAGCAGTACTTC.

The rearrangement joins TRBV5-1 to TRBJ2-5; 9 bases are a match to TRBD2. Trimming took 4 bases from V and 3 from J; bases not matched to a gene: 4. CDR1 is SGHRS, CDR2 YFSETQ, per germline. The CDR3 extends over 14 amino acids. The chain's CDR3 is CASSLRLAEETQYF. The DNA of the CDR3 is TGCGCCAGCAGCCTCAGACTAGCGGAAGAGACCCAGTACTTC.

The rearrangement uses TRBV28 and TRBJ2-7; TRBD1 matches at 10 bases. This CDR3 has 15 amino acids. Germline values: CDR1 MDHEN, CDR2 SYDVKM. Unmatched junction bases numbered 7, after V lost 6 bases and J lost 2 bases. CDR3 nucleotide sequence: TGTGCCAGCAGGCCCACCGGGACAGGGGCCTACGAGCAGTACTTC. This gives the protein CASRPTGTGAYEQYF.

The J gene is TRBJ2-2, the V gene TRBV7-6, with D perhaps TRBD2 (5 bases). In germline, CDR1 is SGHVS, CDR2 FNYEAQ. This CDR3 spans 14 amino acids. V lost 5 bases and J lost 6, with 13 bases in between. The CDR3 sequence is CASSLNGVAGELFF. Written as DNA, the CDR3 is TGTGCCAGCAGCCTAAACGGGGTCGCCGGGGAGCTGTTTTTT.

The chain is built from TRBV30 and TRBJ1-2, with TRBD1 matching 9 bases. The CDR3 extends over 13 amino acids. Germline-derived CDR1 and CDR2 are GTSNPN and SVGIG (reference sequence). J gave up 8 bases and V 3 bases, and 7 bases lay outside the gene matches. The CDR3 region has the DNA TGTGCCTGGAGCATACAGGGGGCTTGGGGCTACACCTTC. Translating it yields CAWSIQGAWGYTF.

This clone was observed a handful of times. The rearrangement links TRBV5-4 to TRBJ2-3, with unresolved D. Germline values: CDR1 SGHNT, CDR2 YYREEE (reference sequence). Trimming shortened V by 4 bases and J by 2 bases, and 8 bases separated the two germline ends. CDR3 size: 13 residues. The CDR3 region is CASSPGFTDTQYF. DNA of the CDR3: TGTGCCAGCAGCCCGGGTTTCACAGATACGCAGTATTTT. Full variable domain (outside the CDR3, taken from reference TRBV5-4 and TRBJ2-3): ETGVTQSPTHLIKTRGQQVTLRCSSQSGHNTVSWYQQALGQGPQFIFQYYREEENGRGNFPPRFSGLQFPNYSSELNVNALELDDSALYLCASSPGFTDTQYFGPGTRLTVL.

This clone was detected only a few times. The chain couples TRBV27 to TRBJ1-1; 8 bases agree with TRBD1. CDR3 length: 15 amino acids. Trimming cost V 5 bases and J 0 bases; bases outside gene matches: 5. Germline V gene sequence: CDR1 MNHEY, CDR2 SMNVEV (reference sequence). In nucleotides, the CDR3 is TGTGCCAGCAGTGGATTGGACAGGGTGAACACTGAAGCTTTCTTT. Amino acid sequence: CASSGLDRVNTEAFF.

This clone was picked up a small number of times. The rearrangement uses TRBV7-9 and TRBJ2-7; D perhaps matches TRBD2 (5 bases). Deletions cut 2 bases from V and 6 bases from J, with 14 bases between. Germline-derived CDR1 and CDR2 are SEHNR and FQNEAQ (reference sequence). This CDR3 has 14 residues. CDR3 coding DNA: TGTGCCAGCAGCTTAAGAGGGTTCGGACTCGAGCAGTACTTC. As protein: CASSLRGFGLEQYF.

The V and J genes are TRBV6-5 and TRBJ2-3, with 7 bases identical to TRBD1. The ends lost 0 bases at V and 1 base at J; junction bases unmatched: 4. The CDR3 spans 16 residues. Germline CDR1 is MNHEY and CDR2 is SVGAGI. The CDR3 is CASSYSGGVGTDTQYF. The CDR3 nucleotides are TGTGCCAGCAGTTACTCAGGGGGCGTCGGCACAGATACGCAGTATTTT.

This chain connects TRBV7-9 to TRBJ2-1, with 7 bases that match TRBD1. The germline V gene encodes CDR1 SEHNR and CDR2 FQNEAQ (reference sequence). The CDR3 is made up of 14 amino acids. The J segment lost 10 bases and the V segment lost 1 base, leaving 7 bases of the junction unmatched. The CDR3 sequence is CASSLEGAAWEQFF. CDR3 DNA sequence: TGTGCCAGCAGCTTAGAGGGGGCAGCATGGGAGCAGTTCTTC.

This clone was recorded a few times. The gene calls are TRBV30 and TRBJ1-2; D unresolved. The germline V gene encodes CDR1 GTSNPN and CDR2 SVGIG (reference sequence). This CDR3 has 13 amino acids. Trimming took 2 bases from V and 4 from J, leaving 11 bases between them. The CDR3: CAWSPETSYGYTF. The CDR3 nucleotides read TGTGCCTGGAGTCCGGAGACCTCCTATGGCTACACCTTC.

V and J are TRBV11-2 and TRBJ2-6; 7 bases are shared with TRBD1. Germline CDR1 is SGHAT and CDR2 is FQNNGV. The length of the CDR3 is 17 residues. The junction had 6 bases not matched to a gene; V was cut back by 4 bases and J by 0 bases. The CDR3 nucleotides read TGTGCCAGCAGCTCCCGCGCAGGGGGCTCTGGGGCCAACGTCCTGACTTTC. This translates into CASSSRAGGSGANVLTF.

This clone was counted between two and nine times. The chain combines TRBV6-5 with TRBJ2-7, with TRBD1 matching 9 bases. The CDR3 runs to 15 residues. Trimming took 10 bases from V and 4 from J; bases not matched to a gene: 14. Per germline, CDR1 MNHEY and CDR2 SVGAGI. CDR3 amino acids: CATRNSGTGPYEQYF. The CDR3 region has the DNA TGTGCCACCAGAAACTCCGGGACAGGGCCTTACGAGCAGTACTTC.

The V and J genes are TRBV4-3 and TRBJ2-3, with TRBD2 matching 13 bases. This CDR3 contains 17 residues. CDR1 and CDR2 (germline): LGHNA, YSLEER. Germline trimming cut 4 bases from V and 0 bases from J; bases unmatched to any gene: 4. As DNA, the CDR3 is TGCGCCAGCAGCCGAGGGACTAGCGGGGTTAGCACAGATACGCAGTATTTT. Translation gives CASSRGTSGVSTDTQYF.

The CDR3 coding sequence is TGCAGCGCCCACGGGACCGGGGAGCTGTTTTTT. Protein sequence: CSAHGTGELFF. The chain employs TRBV29-1 and TRBJ2-2; no definite D call. Germline V CDR1 and CDR2: SQVTM, ANQGSEA. V gave up 7 bases and J gave up 5 bases, with 8 bases separating them. This CDR3 has 11 residues.

This clone was recorded only once. The rearrangement uses TRBV9 and TRBJ1-1; possible D gene TRBD1, 5 bases. Trimming left V 4 bases short and J 1 base short, with 8 bases between. Germline values: CDR1 SGDLS, CDR2 YYNGEE. The CDR3 sequence is 13 residues long. This CDR3 reads CASSLTENTEAFF. For the CDR3, the DNA is TGTGCCAGCAGCTTGACAGAGAACACTGAAGCTTTCTTT.

This clone was observed a handful of times. V usage is TRBV9 and J usage is TRBJ2-3; 9 nucleotides agree with TRBD2. J was trimmed by 10 bases and V by 1 base; bases with no gene match: 7. Germline lookup yields CDR1 SGDLS and CDR2 YYNGEE. The CDR3 runs to 14 residues. The CDR3 region has the DNA TGTGCCAGCAGCGTACTGGCGGGAGGGAATGCGCAGTATTTT. Translating it yields CASSVLAGGNAQYF.

This clone was counted a few times. The rearrangement links TRBV5-6 to TRBJ2-2; tentatively, D is TRBD2 (5 bases). V gave up 3 bases and J gave up 1 base, with 13 bases separating them. The CDR3 has 16 residues. CDR1 is SGHDT and CDR2 is YYEEEE in the germline V gene. CDR3 protein: CASSSAMSGNTGELFF. The CDR3 bases are TGTGCCAGCAGCTCGGCCATGAGCGGGAACACCGGGGAGCTGTTTTTT.